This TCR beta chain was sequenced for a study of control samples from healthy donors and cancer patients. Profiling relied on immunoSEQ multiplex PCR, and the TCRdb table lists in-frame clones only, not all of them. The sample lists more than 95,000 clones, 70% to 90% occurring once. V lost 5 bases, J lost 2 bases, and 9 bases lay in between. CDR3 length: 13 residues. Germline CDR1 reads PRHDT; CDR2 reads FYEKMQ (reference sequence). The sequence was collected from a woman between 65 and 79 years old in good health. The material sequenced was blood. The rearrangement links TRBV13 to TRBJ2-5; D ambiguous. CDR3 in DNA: TGTGCCAGCAGCCCCCCTCAACAAGAGACCCAGTACTTC. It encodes CASSPPQQETQYF.